The clone carrying this T cell receptor beta chain was seen a handful of times. What it recognizes is unknown. A second PCR of 7 to 11 cycles used a sample-barcoded 5' primer and a J-beta primer mix. TCRdb independently ran MiXCR on the 5' RACE reads; one entry per CDR3 protein. The sample lists about 930,000 distinct CDR3 sequences; about 29% were seen once. These data belong to a study of blood T cells in healthy people across ages. Whole-study findings and limits: Long-lived donors had more naive CD4+ cells and higher diversity than aged donors. It was found that TCR beta diversity correlated strongly with the percentage of naive T cells.

CDR3 length: 16 amino acids. CDR1 is LNHNV and CDR2 is YYDKDF in the germline V gene (reference sequence). V lost 5 bases and J lost 0, with 17 bases in between. These data were likewise used in another study, on T cells of mothers and their children. As that study records: There were over 10 million TCR beta CDR3 reads from each mother and about 3.1 million from each child.

The sequenced sample consisted of blood. The rearrangement uses TRBV15 and TRBJ2-7; tentatively, D is TRBD2 (5 bases). The origin of this receptor is a woman aged 40 to 50 in good health. CDR3 DNA sequence: TGTGCCACCAGCCCCCGCGGGTTAGGGCCCTCCTACGAGCAGTACTTC. Protein: CATSPRGLGPSYEQYF.